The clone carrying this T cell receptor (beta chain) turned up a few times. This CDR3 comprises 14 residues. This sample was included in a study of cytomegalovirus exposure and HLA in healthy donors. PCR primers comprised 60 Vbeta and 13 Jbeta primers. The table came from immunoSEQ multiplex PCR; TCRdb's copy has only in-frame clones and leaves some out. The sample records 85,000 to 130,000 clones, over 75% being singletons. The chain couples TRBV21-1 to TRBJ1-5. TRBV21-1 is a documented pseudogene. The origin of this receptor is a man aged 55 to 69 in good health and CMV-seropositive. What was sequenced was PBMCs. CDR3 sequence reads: CASTEGYSNQPQHF. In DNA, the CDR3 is TGTGCCAGCACCGAGGGCTATAGCAATCAGCCCCAGCATTTT.